A selection of T cell receptor beta chains follows, all from one sample in a study of T cell responses to AZD1222 COVID-19 vaccine. Clones were read by immunoSEQ multiplex PCR, and TCRdb kept only the in-frame ones, dropping some. The sample has about 150,000 clones; more than 90% are singletons. The sequencing here drew on peripheral blood, taken 28 days after the second AZD1222 dose. The source of these receptors is an adult who received the AZD1222 COVID-19 vaccine. CDR3s include the opening cysteine and the closing phenylalanine or tryptophan. D genes are given only for firm matches. Size is stated for part of the rows, as once, few or many counts, or as a class when the clone is expanded.

size: .
D: TRBD1
J: TRBJ1-2
V: TRBV5-1
CDR3: CASNTGDRSYGYTF
DNA: TGCGCCAGCAACACGGGGGACAGGAGCTATGGCTACACCTTC

size: .
D: .
J: TRBJ1-6
V: TRBV7-2
CDR3: CASSRGAPNSPLHF
DNA: TGTGCCAGCAGTCGAGGTGCTCCCAATTCACCCCTCCACTTT

size: .
D: .
J: TRBJ2-2
V: TRBV13
CDR3: CASSFGRTGELFF
DNA: TGTGCCAGCAGCTTCGGCCGCACCGGGGAGCTGTTTTTT

size: .
D: .
J: TRBJ1-5
V: TRBV18
CDR3: CASVGGGDGNQPQHF
DNA: TGTGCCAGTGTTGGTGGGGGGGATGGCAATCAGCCCCAGCATTTT

size: .
D: .
J: TRBJ2-7
V: TRBV12-3/TRBV12-4
CDR3: CASRQGYEQYF
DNA: TGTGCCAGCAGGCAGGGTTACGAGCAGTACTTC

size: .
D: .
J: TRBJ1-1
V: TRBV9
CDR3: CASSPPAGTNTEAFF
DNA: TGTGCCAGCAGCCCCCCGGCCGGGACGAACACTGAAGCTTTCTTT

size: few
D: TRBD1
J: TRBJ1-4
V: TRBV4-1
CDR3: CASSYGPGTGMSKLFF
DNA: TGCGCCAGCAGCTACGGCCCCGGGACAGGAATGTCAAAACTGTTTTTT

size: .
D: TRBD2
J: TRBJ2-1
V: TRBV18
CDR3: CASSPPSGGSGEQFF
DNA: TGTGCCAGCTCACCACCCAGCGGGGGGTCGGGTGAGCAGTTCTTC

size: .
D: TRBD1
J: TRBJ2-7
V: TRBV27
CDR3: CASTIRQGLYEQYF
DNA: TGTGCCAGCACTATACGACAGGGCCTTTACGAGCAGTACTTC

size: few
D: TRBD1
J: TRBJ2-2
V: TRBV6-5
CDR3: CASSYSWTGNTGELFF
DNA: TGTGCCAGCAGTTACTCGTGGACAGGGAACACCGGGGAGCTGTTTTTT

size: .
D: .
J: TRBJ1-2
V: TRBV7-9
CDR3: CASSLGARPFYGYTF
DNA: TGTGCCAGCAGCTTAGGGGCACGGCCATTCTATGGCTACACCTTC

size: .
D: .
J: TRBJ2-1
V: TRBV28
CDR3: CASSPPGPYNEQFF
DNA: TGTGCCAGCAGTCCCCCAGGGCCCTACAATGAGCAGTTCTTC

size: once
D: .
J: TRBJ2-7
V: TRBV6-5
CDR3: CASSPGLTEVYEQYF
DNA: TGTGCCAGCAGCCCGGGACTGACGGAGGTCTACGAGCAGTACTTC

size: .
D: .
J: TRBJ2-7
V: TRBV11-2
CDR3: CASSFHTDPETYEQYF
DNA: TGTGCCAGCAGCTTCCATACCGACCCGGAAACCTACGAGCAGTACTTC

size: .
D: .
J: TRBJ2-7
V: TRBV7-2
CDR3: CASSLARGSGGAPREQYF
DNA: TGTGCCAGCAGCTTAGCCCGCGGGTCTGGGGGGGCACCCCGCGAGCAGTACTTC

size: .
D: TRBD1
J: TRBJ1-4
V: TRBV29-1
CDR3: CSVEVQGNEKLFF
DNA: TGCAGCGTTGAAGTACAGGGGAATGAAAAACTGTTTTTT

size: .
D: TRBD2
J: TRBJ2-2
V: TRBV2
CDR3: CARGDQRDLTGELFF
DNA: TGTGCCAGGGGCGACCAGCGGGACCTCACCGGGGAGCTGTTTTTT

size: .
D: .
J: TRBJ2-7
V: TRBV5-5
CDR3: CASSLAGLGAGGQYF
DNA: TGTGCCAGCAGCTTAGCAGGATTAGGGGCGGGCGGGCAGTACTTC

size: .
D: .
J: TRBJ1-5
V: TRBV7-2
CDR3: CASSLVRGNQPQHF
DNA: TGTGCCAGCAGCTTAGTGAGAGGGAACCAGCCCCAGCATTTT

size: .
D: .
J: TRBJ2-7
V: TRBV4-1
CDR3: CASSQDPSMYEQYF
DNA: TGCGCCAGCAGCCAAGATCCCTCCATGTACGAGCAGTACTTC

size: .
D: TRBD1
J: TRBJ1-5
V: TRBV7-9
CDR3: CASSSGGTGVGNQPQHF
DNA: TGTGCCAGCAGCTCCGGTGGGACAGGGGTTGGCAATCAGCCCCAGCATTTT

size: .
D: TRBD2
J: TRBJ2-1
V: TRBV19
CDR3: CASSTMTSGSSPLNNEQFF
DNA: TGTGCCAGTAGTACCATGACTAGCGGGAGTTCCCCTCTGAACAATGAGCAGTTCTTC

size: .
D: .
J: TRBJ2-3
V: TRBV7-9
CDR3: CASSPASVTDTQYF
DNA: TGTGCCAGCAGCCCGGCAAGCGTCACAGATACGCAGTATTTT

size: .
D: TRBD2
J: TRBJ2-3
V: TRBV7-2
CDR3: CASSPASGRTDTQYF
DNA: TGTGCCAGCAGCCCCGCTAGCGGCCGCACAGATACGCAGTATTTT

size: once
D: .
J: TRBJ2-7
V: TRBV5-6
CDR3: CASSPAGIPYEQYF
DNA: TGTGCCAGCAGCCCAGCCGGGATCCCCTACGAGCAGTACTTC

size: once
D: .
J: TRBJ2-1
V: TRBV27
CDR3: CASSLHWGGITTSYNEQFF
DNA: TGTGCCAGCAGTTTACATTGGGGCGGGATAACTACTTCCTACAATGAGCAGTTCTTC

size: .
D: TRBD1
J: TRBJ1-4
V: TRBV19
CDR3: CASRTGTGGEKLFF
DNA: TGTGCCAGTAGGACGGGGACAGGGGGCGAAAAACTGTTTTTT

size: .
D: .
J: TRBJ1-1
V: TRBV10-1
CDR3: CASSTDQGTEAFF
DNA: TGCGCCAGCAGCACGGACCAAGGCACTGAAGCTTTCTTT

size: .
D: .
J: TRBJ1-1
V: TRBV29-1
CDR3: CSVVMGSRNTEAFF
DNA: TGCAGCGTTGTAATGGGCAGCAGGAACACTGAAGCTTTCTTT

size: .
D: .
J: TRBJ1-6
V: TRBV2
CDR3: CASSGDRSYNSPLHF
DNA: TGTGCCAGCAGTGGTGATCGGTCCTATAATTCACCCCTCCACTTT

size: few
D: .
J: TRBJ1-5
V: TRBV30
CDR3: CAWTSGTRGEPQHF
DNA: TGTGCCTGGACTTCTGGGACACGGGGTGAGCCCCAGCATTTT

size: .
D: .
J: TRBJ2-6
V: TRBV13
CDR3: CASSSSDSGANVLTF
DNA: TGTGCCAGCAGCTCATCAGACTCTGGGGCCAACGTCCTGACTTTC

size: .
D: TRBD1
J: TRBJ1-5
V: TRBV2
CDR3: CASSPRGHSNQPQHF
DNA: TGTGCCAGCAGTCCTAGGGGGCATAGCAATCAGCCCCAGCATTTT